Listed here is a single TCR beta chain. Its matching antigen is unknown. Treatment noted: some 19 received Ad26.COV2.S at low or high dose, single or two shots; about 5 received placebo; per-sample allocation not given. Following the first vaccine or placebo injection, samples were taken on day 63. An Ad26 vector expressing Wuhan-strain SARS-CoV-2 spike constituted the vaccine. Produced via immunoSEQ multiplex PCR; TCRdb's table is partial and in-frame only. The data contain approximately 300,000 clones, around four fifths of them singletons. These data belong to a study of Ad26.COV2.S vaccination and SARS-CoV-2 variants. Background on the study: Administration of Ad26.COV2.S was intramuscular, either once or twice 56 days apart.

Study outcomes and limitations: Vaccine recipients posted higher spike-specific TCR breadth than their placebo counterparts.

Trimming removed 6 bases from V and 1 base from J, with 16 bases in between. Germline V gene lookup returns CDR1 LNHDA and CDR2 SQIVND (reference sequence). The CDR3 runs 15 residues. Material: peripheral blood, obtained in a trial of Ad26.COV2.S vaccine versus placebo. V is TRBV19 and J is TRBJ2-7, with D tentatively TRBD1 (6 bases). This TCR was recovered from a person between 18 and 59 years old who received the Ad26.COV2.S COVID-19 vaccine or a placebo. The CDR3 protein is CASSKGQTPSYEQYF. Here the CDR3 DNA reads TGTGCCAGTAGCAAAGGACAGACACCATCCTACGAGCAGTACTTC.